Listed here are 30 T cell receptor beta chains from one sample, sequenced in a study of blood T cell repertoires in COVID-19. Clones were sequenced by immunoSEQ multiplex PCR, and TCRdb holds only the in-frame ones, with some missing. The data show roughly 220,000 clones, roughly 79% seen once. The sample consisted of peripheral blood. The receptors were gathered from a woman at least 80 years old with COVID-19, enrolled during active disease.

The chain employs TRBV11-2 and TRBJ1-1; D is possibly TRBD1 (5 bases). V was cut by 5 bases and J by 8 bases, with 12 bases left in between. This CDR3 is built from 12 residues. Germline-derived CDR1 and CDR2 are SGHAT and FQNNGV. The CDR3, as DNA: TGTGCCAGCAGCCACGACAGCCCGGAAGCTTTCTTT. Residues: CASSHDSPEAFF.

The DNA for the CDR3 is TGCGCCAGCAGCTTGACGGGACAGGGAATTGGGGCCAACGTCCTGACTTTC. Translated: CASSLTGQGIGANVLTF. The rearrangement links TRBV5-1 to TRBJ2-6, with 9 bases identical to TRBD1. Trimming took 1 base from V and 3 from J; bases not matched to a gene: 5. The germline gives CDR1 SGHRS, CDR2 YFSETQ. The CDR3 covers 17 residues.

This clone was observed at least ten times. The chain combines TRBV27 with TRBJ2-3; D ambiguous. CDR3 length equals 14 residues. Trimming stripped 3 bases from V and 3 bases from J, with 10 bases between. CDR1 is MNHEY, CDR2 SMNVEV, per germline (reference sequence). CDR3 nucleotide sequence: TGTGCCAGCAGTTTCGGTCCAAAGACAGATACGCAGTATTTT. This codes for CASSFGPKTDTQYF.

At least ten counts were recorded for this clone. The chain recombines TRBV28 with TRBJ1-1; 9 bases align to TRBD1. From germline, CDR1 is MDHEN and CDR2 SYDVKM. The CDR3 runs 13 residues. V lost 7 bases, J lost 4 bases, and 4 bases stayed unmatched. CDR3 DNA: TGTGCCAGCAAACGGGACAGGGTCACTGAAGCTTTCTTT. This codes for CASKRDRVTEAFF.

This clone was detected a few times. The CDR3 loop reads CASSQGLQGLPNQPQHF. In nucleotides, the CDR3 is TGTGCCAGCAGCCAGGGATTACAGGGGCTTCCAAATCAGCCCCAGCATTTT. The V and J genes are TRBV3-1 (or the pseudogene TRBV3-2) and TRBJ1-5; 7 bases fit TRBD1. Germline values: CDR1 LGHDT, CDR2 YNNKEL (reference sequence). V lost 3 bases and J lost 4; bases outside the gene matches: 12. The CDR3 spans 17 residues.

The J gene is TRBJ1-2, the V gene TRBV27; D call uncertain. The CDR3 runs 14 residues. Looked up from germline, CDR1 is MNHEY and CDR2 is SMNVEV (reference sequence). With 5 bases removed from V and 4 bases from J, the gap between germline ends came to 14 bases. CDR3 coding DNA: TGTGCCAGCAGTCCAACCCGGGTCGCCTATGGCTACACCTTC. Translating gives CASSPTRVAYGYTF.

This sequence joins TRBV30 and TRBJ1-1, with no clear D. The CDR3 totals 11 residues. Trimming took 0 bases from V and 8 from J, leaving 7 bases between them. Germline CDR1 and CDR2: GTSNPN and SVGIG (reference sequence). The CDR3 here is CAWSVYSEAFF. CDR3 in DNA: TGTGCCTGGAGTGTATATTCCGAAGCTTTCTTT.

The V and J genes are TRBV3-1 (or the pseudogene TRBV3-2) and TRBJ1-4; D unresolved. The germline V gene encodes CDR1 LGHDT and CDR2 YNNKEL (reference sequence). CDR3 length: 15 residues. Trimming removed 5 bases from V and 5 bases from J, with 15 bases in between. CDR3 coding DNA: TGTGCCAGCAGCTCCCCCGGATCGAGGAATGAAAAACTGTTTTTT. Translating it yields CASSSPGSRNEKLFF.

This chain links TRBV14 with TRBJ1-2; no definite D call. Germline V gives CDR1 SGHDN, CDR2 FVKESK. The CDR3 consists of 15 residues. The V end lost 3 bases, the J end lost 4 bases, and 15 bases lay between the germline ends. The DNA of the CDR3 is TGTGCCAGCAGCCACAGAGGGATTGGTTCCTATGGCTACACCTTC. Its protein is CASSHRGIGSYGYTF.

This clone was counted once. The chain carries TRBV6-2 or TRBV6-3 and TRBJ2-3, with D uncertain. V shed 3 bases and J shed 4 bases, with 8 bases lying between them. Germline V gene data show CDR1 as MNHEY and CDR2 as SVGEGT. The CDR3 covers 13 residues. This CDR3 is CASSYNPADTQYF. CDR3 nucleotide sequence: TGTGCCAGCAGTTATAACCCGGCAGATACGCAGTATTTT.

The J gene is TRBJ2-3, the V gene TRBV7-9; a possible D gene is TRBD2 (6 bases). Trimming shortened V by 2 bases and J by 0 bases, and 18 bases separated the two germline ends. This CDR3 has 18 residues. CDR1 is SEHNR and CDR2 is FQNEAQ in the germline V gene (reference sequence). CDR3: CASSLPVFERASTDTQYF. The CDR3 DNA is TGTGCCAGCAGCTTACCGGTCTTTGAGCGGGCTAGCACAGATACGCAGTATTTT.

Worth noting for this clone: An end of the junction does not agree with germline; a read error may underlie this. The rearrangement links TRBV7-7 to TRBJ2-3, with TRBD2 matching over 14 bases. The CDR3 runs 18 residues. Germline-derived CDR1 and CDR2 are SSHAT and FNYEAQ (reference sequence). CDR3 DNA sequence: TGTGCTAGCAGCCCTGGGACTAGCGGGAGTCGGGGCACAGATACGCAGTATTTT. It is translated as CASSPGTSGSRGTDTQYF.

This clone has only a few counts. The chain couples TRBV4-2 to TRBJ1-4; D gene unclear. The CDR3 covers 16 residues. The V gene's germline CDR1 is LGHNA and CDR2 YNFKEQ. The V end was cut by 0 bases, the J end by 0 bases, with 8 bases between. The CDR3 coding sequence is TGTGCCAGCAGCCAAGATCGGTCCACAACTAATGAAAAACTGTTTTTT. This translates into CASSQDRSTTNEKLFF.

The chain couples TRBV30 to TRBJ1-1; the D is unclear. CDR1 and CDR2 (germline): GTSNPN, SVGIG (reference sequence). The CDR3 extends over 12 amino acids. V was pared by 0 bases and J by 9 bases, with 11 bases between. The CDR3 spells CAWSVPGGKAFF. In DNA, the CDR3 is TGTGCCTGGAGTGTACCCGGAGGTAAAGCTTTCTTT.

The CDR3 reads CAWGHFPIGYTF. Written as DNA, the CDR3 is TGTGCCTGGGGCCATTTCCCCATTGGCTACACCTTC. The genes are TRBV30 and TRBJ1-2; no firm D call. Germline V gene lookup returns CDR1 GTSNPN and CDR2 SVGIG (reference sequence). The V and J ends lost 5 bases and 7 bases respectively, with 14 bases between them. The CDR3 sequence is 12 residues long.

The CDR3 DNA reads TGTGCCAGCAGCTTTGGAGCGGGAATCACTTCCGAGCAGTACTTC. Translated: CASSFGAGITSEQYF. The V call is TRBV7-6, the J call TRBJ2-7; TRBD2 matches at 7 bases. This CDR3 has 15 residues. V shed 3 bases and J 6 bases; nucleotides not matched to a gene: 11. Germline CDR1 SGHVS, CDR2 FNYEAQ.

This chain connects TRBV7-2 to TRBJ2-5; D may be TRBD1 (6 bases). The germline V gene encodes CDR1 SGHTA and CDR2 FQGNSA. The CDR3 is 17 amino acids. V gave up 1 base and J gave up 5 bases, with 20 bases separating them. This CDR3 is CASSLGGGQRRRETQYF. CDR3 DNA sequence: TGTGCCAGCAGCTTAGGTGGGGGCCAGCGGCGAAGGGAGACCCAGTACTTC. The full variable domain, its missing parts supplied by reference TRBV7-2 and TRBJ2-5, is GAGVSQSPSNKVTEKGKDVELRCDPISGHTALYWYRQSLGQGLEFLIYFQGNSAPDKSGLPSDRFSAERTGGSVSTLTIQRTQQEDSAVYLCASSLGGGQRRRETQYFGPGTRLLVL.

As concerns this clone: At the DNA level, this CDR3 is encoded by other sequences in the same sample as well. The chain has TRBV5-1 and TRBJ2-1, with TRBD1 matching 9 bases. The trim removed 1 base at V and 7 bases at J, leaving 6 bases unmatched. The germline gives CDR1 SGHRS, CDR2 YFSETQ. This CDR3 has 15 amino acids. DNA for the CDR3: TGCGCCAGCAGCTTGACAGGGGGCGCCGGAAATGAGCAGTTCTTC. Translating gives CASSLTGGAGNEQFF.

This clone was observed a few times. The chain joins TRBV6-6 to TRBJ1-2; tentative D call: TRBD1 (6 bases). The CDR3 is 15 residues long. Trimming took off 6 bases at V and 0 bases at J, with 14 bases between the two ends. Germline CDR1 and CDR2: MNHNY and SVGAGI (reference sequence). In DNA, the CDR3 is TGTGCCAGCAGACTCCAGGGGTTCACTAACTATGGCTACACCTTC. Its protein product is CASRLQGFTNYGYTF.

The genes are TRBV7-2 and TRBJ1-5; no definite D call. Trimming removed 1 base from V and 4 bases from J, with 5 bases in between. Germline CDR1 is SGHTA and CDR2 is FQGNSA. This CDR3 has 13 residues. DNA of the CDR3: TGTGCCAGCAGCTTAGATCGGAATCAGCCCCAGCATTTT. Its protein is CASSLDRNQPQHF. Together with reference TRBV7-2 and TRBJ1-5, the CDR3 gives the full variable domain: GAGVSQSPSNKVTEKGKDVELRCDPISGHTALYWYRQSLGQGLEFLIYFQGNSAPDKSGLPSDRFSAERTGGSVSTLTIQRTQQEDSAVYLCASSLDRNQPQHFGDGTRLSIL.

This clone was recorded only once. The chain combines TRBV6-5 with TRBJ2-5, with D perhaps matching TRBD2 (6 bases). This CDR3 is built from 13 residues. Germline V lookup: CDR1 MNHEY, CDR2 SVGAGI. Trimming pared 2 bases from V and 7 bases from J, leaving 11 bases between. The CDR3 spells CASSYPGEVTQYF. The CDR3 coding sequence is TGTGCCAGCAGTTACCCCGGGGAGGTGACCCAGTACTTC.

The chain links TRBV28 to TRBJ1-1; perhaps TRBD1 as D (5 bases). Trimming pared 5 bases from V and 1 base from J, leaving 8 bases between. The germline V gene has CDR1 MDHEN and CDR2 SYDVKM. The CDR3 covers 13 residues. The CDR3 DNA follows: TGTGCCAGCAGTAGACAGCAGAACACTGAAGCTTTCTTT. This translates into CASSRQQNTEAFF.

CDR3 sequence reads: CASTLEGYGYTF. The CDR3 nucleotides are TGTGCCAGCACCCTAGAAGGTTATGGCTACACCTTC. The rearrangement joins TRBV5-4 to TRBJ1-2, with unresolved D. CDR1 and CDR2 from the germline V gene are SGHNT and YYREEE (reference sequence). Between the trimmed V and J ends, which lost 6 bases and 5 bases, there was a span of 11 bases. This CDR3 is built from 12 residues. The complete variable domain, with remaining parts taken from reference TRBV5-4 and TRBJ1-2, reads ETGVTQSPTHLIKTRGQQVTLRCSSQSGHNTVSWYQQALGQGPQFIFQYYREEENGRGNFPPRFSGLQFPNYSSELNVNALELDDSALYLCASTLEGYGYTFGSGTRLTVV.

Written as DNA, the CDR3 is TGTGCCAGCAGCAAATTCGGGGTCGAGGACACTGAAGCTTTCTTT. Encoded protein: CASSKFGVEDTEAFF. The chain joins TRBV21-1 to TRBJ1-1. TRBV21-1 is noted as a pseudogene. The length of the CDR3 is 15 residues.

This clone was seen a single time. The chain joins TRBV27 to TRBJ1-6; TRBD1 aligns across 9 bases. Trimming at V came to 8 bases and at J to 5 bases, leaving 1 base not matched to a gene. Germline V gene data show CDR1 as MNHEY and CDR2 as SMNVEV (reference sequence). This CDR3 is 13 amino acids long. CDR3 amino acids: CASGDRDNSPLHF. In DNA, the CDR3 is TGTGCCAGCGGGGACAGGGATAATTCACCCCTCCACTTT.

This clone was seen just once. The chain employs TRBV12-3 or TRBV12-4 and TRBJ2-7, with 7 bases matching TRBD1. J was trimmed by 4 bases and V by 8 bases; bases with no gene match: 8. CDR3 length: 13 amino acids. CDR3 bases: TGTGCCAGCTCTATTGCGGACAGGTACGAGCAGTACTTC. This gives the protein CASSIADRYEQYF.

The V gene is TRBV10-1, the J gene TRBJ2-1, with D perhaps TRBD1 (6 bases). Trimming took 0 bases from V and 7 from J, leaving 10 bases between them. Per the germline V gene, CDR1 is WNHNN and CDR2 is SYGVQD (reference sequence). The CDR3 has 14 amino acids. The CDR3 nucleotides are TGCGCCAGCAGTGAGTCGGGGGCCCGGAATGAGCAGTTCTTC. Amino acids: CASSESGARNEQFF.

The chain combines TRBV11-3 with TRBJ2-1; 9 bases match TRBD1. V lost 5 bases, J lost 7 bases, and 9 bases stayed unmatched. This CDR3 is built from 15 residues. The germline CDR1 and CDR2 sequences are SGHNT and YENEEA. CDR3 residues: CASSPGTGIWNEQFF. The CDR3 nucleotides read TGTGCCAGCAGCCCCGGGACAGGGATTTGGAATGAGCAGTTCTTC.

About this clone: Other nucleotide sequences in the sample specify the same CDR3. The chain employs TRBV7-2 and TRBJ2-1; weak D call: TRBD2 (6 bases). CDR1 is SGHTA and CDR2 is FQGNSA in the germline V gene. This CDR3 has 15 residues. V was trimmed by 4 bases and J by 0 bases, leaving 10 bases between them. CDR3 protein: CASSSGTRSYNEQFF. In nucleotides, the CDR3 is TGTGCCAGCAGCTCCGGGACTCGCTCCTACAATGAGCAGTTCTTC.

The chain links TRBV5-1 to TRBJ1-5; 7 positions match TRBD1. Germline V gene data show CDR1 as SGHRS and CDR2 as YFSETQ. This CDR3 has 14 residues. J gave up 6 bases and V 0 bases, and 3 bases lay outside the gene matches. This CDR3 is CASSLGAGGQPQHF. For the CDR3, the DNA is TGCGCCAGCAGCTTGGGGGCAGGGGGTCAGCCCCAGCATTTT.